Here is one TCR beta chain with its context. The antigen remains undetermined. Measured with immunoSEQ multiplex PCR; TCRdb has only the in-frame clones, and not every one. This table holds around 640,000 clones, around 96% found once. CD45RO-negative, CCR7-selected cells formed the naive CD8 fraction, which excluded terminally differentiated effector memory CD45RA+ cells. The healthy adult donors were HIV-negative and reported no recent acute infections or vaccinations. Only Caucasian adults living in Nashville, Tennessee served as donors. Germline V gene data show CDR1 as MDHEN and CDR2 as SYDVKM. V gave up 2 bases and J gave up 0 bases, with 17 bases separating them. This CDR3 comprises 17 residues. These data belong to a study of shared clonotypes between healthy human individuals. Study in general: Participating donors consisted of a couple of women and a few men aged 18 to 49. Regarding the study as a whole: As a rule, naive subsets had a larger estimated richness than memory subsets.

This chain joins TRBV28 and TRBJ2-7, with D perhaps matching TRBD2 (6 bases). The receptor was derived from a woman aged 25-40 years in good health. Material for sequencing was naive CD8+ T cells sorted from blood. CDR3 region: CASSLRLARDPSYEQYF. DNA of the CDR3: TGTGCCAGCAGTTTAAGATTGGCGCGGGACCCCTCCTACGAGCAGTACTTC. Combining the CDR3 with reference TRBV28 and TRBJ2-7 gives the whole variable domain DVKVTQSSRYLVKRTGEKVFLECVQDMDHENMFWYRQDPGLGLRLIYFSYDVKMKEKGDIPEGYSVSREKKERFSLILESASTNQTSMYLCASSLRLARDPSYEQYFGPGTRLTVT.